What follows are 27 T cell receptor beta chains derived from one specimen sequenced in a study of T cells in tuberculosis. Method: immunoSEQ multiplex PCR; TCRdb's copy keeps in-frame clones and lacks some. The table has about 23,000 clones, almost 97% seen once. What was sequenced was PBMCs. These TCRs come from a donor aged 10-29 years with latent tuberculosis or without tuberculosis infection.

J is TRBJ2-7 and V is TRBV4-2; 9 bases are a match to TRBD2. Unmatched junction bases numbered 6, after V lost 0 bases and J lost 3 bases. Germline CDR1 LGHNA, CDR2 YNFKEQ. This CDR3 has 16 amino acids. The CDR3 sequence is CASSQDLAGANYEQYF. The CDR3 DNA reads TGTGCCAGCAGCCAAGATTTAGCGGGGGCGAACTACGAGCAGTACTTC.

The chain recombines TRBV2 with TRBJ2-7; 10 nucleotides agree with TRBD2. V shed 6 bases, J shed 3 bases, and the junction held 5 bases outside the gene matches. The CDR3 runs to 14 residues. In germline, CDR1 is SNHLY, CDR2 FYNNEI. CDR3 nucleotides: TGTGCCAGCAGGCCAGCGGGAGGGTACTACGAGCAGTACTTC. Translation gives CASRPAGGYYEQYF.

The DNA of the CDR3 is TGTGCCTGGAGTGTACCCGGGAGAGGGGACTATGGCTACACCTTC. This codes for CAWSVPGRGDYGYTF. This chain links TRBV30 with TRBJ1-2, with TRBD1 as a possible D gene (5 bases). Germline loops: CDR1 GTSNPN, CDR2 SVGIG (reference sequence). The CDR3 covers 15 residues. Trimming removed 0 bases at V and 3 bases at J, with 14 bases between.

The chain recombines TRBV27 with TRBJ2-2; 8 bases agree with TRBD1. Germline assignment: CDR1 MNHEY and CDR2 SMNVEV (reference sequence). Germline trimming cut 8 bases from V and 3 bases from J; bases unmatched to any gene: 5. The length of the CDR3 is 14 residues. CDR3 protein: CASSQGVHTGELFF. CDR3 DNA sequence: TGTGCCAGCTCACAGGGGGTCCACACCGGGGAGCTGTTTTTT.

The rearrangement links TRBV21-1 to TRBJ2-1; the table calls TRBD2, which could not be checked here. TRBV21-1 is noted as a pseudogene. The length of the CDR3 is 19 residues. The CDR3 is CASPRTLAGGPHSYNEQFF. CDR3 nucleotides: TGTGCCAGCCCTCGAACACTAGCGGGGGGGCCACACTCCTACAATGAGCAGTTCTTC.

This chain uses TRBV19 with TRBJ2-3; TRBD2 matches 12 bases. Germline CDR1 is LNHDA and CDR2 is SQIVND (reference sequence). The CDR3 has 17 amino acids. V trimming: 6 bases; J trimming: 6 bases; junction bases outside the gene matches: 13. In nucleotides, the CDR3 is TGTGCCAGTAGGCACCTCTCAGGACTAGCGGGGAGGGATACGCAGTATTTT. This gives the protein CASRHLSGLAGRDTQYF.

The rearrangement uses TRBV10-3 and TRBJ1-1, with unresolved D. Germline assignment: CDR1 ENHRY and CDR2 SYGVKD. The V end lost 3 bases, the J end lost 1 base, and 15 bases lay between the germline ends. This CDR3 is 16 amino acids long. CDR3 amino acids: CAISDLGCRGNTEAFF. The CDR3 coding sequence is TGTGCCATCAGTGACCTGGGCTGCCGGGGGAACACTGAAGCTTTCTTT.

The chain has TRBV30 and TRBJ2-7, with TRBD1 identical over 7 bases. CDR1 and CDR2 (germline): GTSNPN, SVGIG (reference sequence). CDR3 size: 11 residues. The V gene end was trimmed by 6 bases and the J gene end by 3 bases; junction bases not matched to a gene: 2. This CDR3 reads CACTGVYEQYF. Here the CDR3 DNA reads TGTGCCTGTACAGGGGTCTACGAGCAGTACTTC.

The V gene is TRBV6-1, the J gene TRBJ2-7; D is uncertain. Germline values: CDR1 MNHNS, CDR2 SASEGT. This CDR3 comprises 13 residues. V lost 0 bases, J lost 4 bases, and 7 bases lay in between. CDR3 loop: CASSEAQRYEQYF. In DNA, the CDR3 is TGTGCCAGCAGTGAAGCGCAGAGGTACGAGCAGTACTTC.

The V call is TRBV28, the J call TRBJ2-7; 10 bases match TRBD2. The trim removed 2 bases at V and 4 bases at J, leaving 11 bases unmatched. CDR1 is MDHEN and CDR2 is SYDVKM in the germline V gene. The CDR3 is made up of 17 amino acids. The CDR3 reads CASSLSPGSAGGYEQYF. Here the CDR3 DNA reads TGTGCCAGCAGTTTAAGTCCCGGGTCAGCGGGAGGGTACGAGCAGTACTTC.

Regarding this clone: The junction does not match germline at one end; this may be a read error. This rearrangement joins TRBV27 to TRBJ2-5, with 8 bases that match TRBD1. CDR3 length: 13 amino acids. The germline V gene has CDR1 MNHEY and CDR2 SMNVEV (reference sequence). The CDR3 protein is CASSLGPAGQVDF. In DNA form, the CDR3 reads TGTGCCAGCAGTTTAGGGCCCGCGGGACAGGTAGACTTC.

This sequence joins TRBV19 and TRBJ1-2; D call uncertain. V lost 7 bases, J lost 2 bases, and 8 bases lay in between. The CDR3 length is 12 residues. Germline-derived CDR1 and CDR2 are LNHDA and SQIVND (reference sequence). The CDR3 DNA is TGTGCCAGTAAGGAGGAGAACTATGGCTACACCTTC. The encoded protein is CASKEENYGYTF.

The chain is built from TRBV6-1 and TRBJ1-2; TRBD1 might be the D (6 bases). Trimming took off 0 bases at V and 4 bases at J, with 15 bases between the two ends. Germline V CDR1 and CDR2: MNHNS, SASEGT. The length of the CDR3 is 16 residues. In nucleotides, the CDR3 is TGTGCCAGCAGTGAAGCGCGGGGGGCCGTAAGCTATGGCTACACCTTC. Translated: CASSEARGAVSYGYTF.

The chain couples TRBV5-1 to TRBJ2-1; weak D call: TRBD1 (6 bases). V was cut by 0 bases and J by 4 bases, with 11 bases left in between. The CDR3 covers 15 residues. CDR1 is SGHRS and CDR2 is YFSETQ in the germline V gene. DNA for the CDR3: TGCGCCAGCAGCTTGGATCAGGGGTGGTACAATGAGCAGTTCTTC. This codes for CASSLDQGWYNEQFF.

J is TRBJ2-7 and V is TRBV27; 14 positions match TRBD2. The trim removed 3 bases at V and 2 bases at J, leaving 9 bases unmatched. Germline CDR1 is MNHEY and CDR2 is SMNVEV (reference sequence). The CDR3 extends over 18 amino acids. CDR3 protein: CASSFRSGLAGEPYEQYF. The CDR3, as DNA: TGTGCCAGCAGTTTTAGATCGGGACTAGCGGGGGAACCCTACGAGCAGTACTTC.

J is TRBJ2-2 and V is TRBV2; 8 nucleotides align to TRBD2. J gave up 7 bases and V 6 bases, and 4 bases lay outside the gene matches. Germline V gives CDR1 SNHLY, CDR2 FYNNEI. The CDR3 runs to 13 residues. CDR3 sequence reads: CASRAGTSGELFF. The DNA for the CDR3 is TGTGCCAGCAGGGCCGGGACTAGCGGGGAGCTGTTTTTT.

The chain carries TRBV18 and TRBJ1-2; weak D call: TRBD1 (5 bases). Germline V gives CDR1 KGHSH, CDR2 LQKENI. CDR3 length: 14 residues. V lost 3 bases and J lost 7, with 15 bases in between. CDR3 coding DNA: TGTGCCAGCTCACCCCCGGGGGTCCCTCCTGGCTACACCTTC. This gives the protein CASSPPGVPPGYTF.

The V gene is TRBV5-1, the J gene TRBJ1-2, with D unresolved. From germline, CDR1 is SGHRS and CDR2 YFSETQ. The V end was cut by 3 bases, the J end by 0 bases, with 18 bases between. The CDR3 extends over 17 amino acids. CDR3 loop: CASSSSYGLTANYGYTF. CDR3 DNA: TGCGCCAGCAGCTCGAGCTACGGACTTACAGCTAACTATGGCTACACCTTC.

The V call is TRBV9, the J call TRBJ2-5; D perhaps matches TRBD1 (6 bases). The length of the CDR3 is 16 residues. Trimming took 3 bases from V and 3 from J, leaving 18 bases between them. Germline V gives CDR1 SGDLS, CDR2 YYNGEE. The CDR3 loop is CASSGGLAAGEETQYF. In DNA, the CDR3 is TGTGCCAGCAGCGGGGGGTTGGCGGCAGGGGAAGAGACCCAGTACTTC. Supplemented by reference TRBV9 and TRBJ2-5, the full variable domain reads DSGVTQTPKHLITATGQRVTLRCSPRSGDLSVYWYQQSLDQGLQFLIQYYNGEERAKGNILERFSAQQFPDLHSELNLSSLELGDSALYFCASSGGLAAGEETQYFGPGTRLLVL.

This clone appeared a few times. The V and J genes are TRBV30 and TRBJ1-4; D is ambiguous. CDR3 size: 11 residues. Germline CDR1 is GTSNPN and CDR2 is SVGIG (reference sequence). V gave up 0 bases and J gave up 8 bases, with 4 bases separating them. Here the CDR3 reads CAWSVREKLFF. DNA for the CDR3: TGTGCCTGGAGTGTCAGGGAAAAACTGTTTTTT.

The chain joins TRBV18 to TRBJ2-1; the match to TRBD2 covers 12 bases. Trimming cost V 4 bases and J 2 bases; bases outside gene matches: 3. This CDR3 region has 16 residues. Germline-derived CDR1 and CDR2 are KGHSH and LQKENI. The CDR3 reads CASSLGLAGTYNEQFF. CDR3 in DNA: TGTGCCAGCTCACTTGGACTAGCGGGGACCTACAATGAGCAGTTCTTC.

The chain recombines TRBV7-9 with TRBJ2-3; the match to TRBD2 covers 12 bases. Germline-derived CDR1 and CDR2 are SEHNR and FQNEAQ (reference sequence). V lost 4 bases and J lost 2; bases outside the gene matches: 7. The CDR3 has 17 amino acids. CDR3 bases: TGTGCCAGCAGCTCTCGGACTAGCGGGGTTATCACAGATACGCAGTATTTT. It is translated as CASSSRTSGVITDTQYF.

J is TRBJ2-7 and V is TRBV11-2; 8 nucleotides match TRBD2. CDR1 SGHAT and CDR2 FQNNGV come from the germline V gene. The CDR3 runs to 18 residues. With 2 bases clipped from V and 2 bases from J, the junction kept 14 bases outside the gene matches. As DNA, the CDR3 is TGTGCCAGCAGCTTAAATTGGGAGACTAGCGCAGGGGCCTACGAGCAGTACTTC. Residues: CASSLNWETSAGAYEQYF. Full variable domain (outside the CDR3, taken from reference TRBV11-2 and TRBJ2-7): EAGVAQSPRYKIIEKRQSVAFWCNPISGHATLYWYQQILGQGPKLLIQFQNNGVVDDSQLPKDRFSAERLKGVDSTLKIQPAKLEDSAVYLCASSLNWETSAGAYEQYFGPGTRLTVT.

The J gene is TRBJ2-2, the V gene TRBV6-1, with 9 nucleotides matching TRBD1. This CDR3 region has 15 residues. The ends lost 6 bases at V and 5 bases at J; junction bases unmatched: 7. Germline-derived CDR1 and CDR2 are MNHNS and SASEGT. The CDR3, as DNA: TGTGCCAGCAGGTACAGGGGGCAAGAAACCGGGGAGCTGTTTTTT. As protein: CASRYRGQETGELFF.

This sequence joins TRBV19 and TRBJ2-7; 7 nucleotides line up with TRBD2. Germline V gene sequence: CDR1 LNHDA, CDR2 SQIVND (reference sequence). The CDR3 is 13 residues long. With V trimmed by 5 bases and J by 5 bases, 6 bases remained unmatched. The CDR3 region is CASSFQTSNEQYF. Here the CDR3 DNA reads TGTGCCAGTAGTTTCCAGACTAGCAACGAGCAGTACTTC.

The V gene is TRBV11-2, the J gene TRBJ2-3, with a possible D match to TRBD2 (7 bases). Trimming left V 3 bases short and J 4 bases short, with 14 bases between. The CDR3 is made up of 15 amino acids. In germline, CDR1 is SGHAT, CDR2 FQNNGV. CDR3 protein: CASSFGGLKADTQYF. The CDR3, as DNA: TGTGCCAGCAGCTTCGGGGGGCTTAAGGCAGATACGCAGTATTTT.

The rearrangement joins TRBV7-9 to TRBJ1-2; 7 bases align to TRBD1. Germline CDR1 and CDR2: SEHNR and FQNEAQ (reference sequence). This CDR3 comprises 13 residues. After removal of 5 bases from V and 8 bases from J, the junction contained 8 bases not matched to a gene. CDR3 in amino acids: CASSPGGLEGYTF. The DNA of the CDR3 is TGTGCCAGCAGCCCAGGGGGTTTAGAGGGCTACACCTTC.